Below, 29 T cell receptor beta chains from the same sample are listed, as sequenced in a study of T-cell reconstitution after alpha-beta-depleted transplantation in children (dated by TCRdb to the mid-2010s). This sample's treatment or condition label indicates: allogeneic hematopoietic cell transplantation with graft depleted of TCRalphabeta T cells and CD19 B cells. The library was made by PCR. The instrument was an Illumina HiSeq 2500. TCR libraries were prepared with molecular barcoding, using unique molecular identifiers to normalize TCRbeta repertoire quantification. TCRdb handled the public reads itself, with Q25 trimming in fastp and clone calling in MiXCR, and kept productive beta chains. Merged by CDR3 protein, the rows form single entries marked with the most common genes and DNA. This sample holds hundreds of thousands of distinct CDR3 sequences; 10% to 15% were observed only once. Jointly, the top ten make up about 0.79% of the sample.

This material consisted of PBMCs, taken before TCRalphabeta/CD19-depleted stem cell transplant. The receptors stem from a girl aged 2 to 10 with congenital amegakaryocytic thrombocytopenia, due to receive a stem cell transplant.

Ten or more counts support this clonotype. The V and J genes are TRBV12-3 or TRBV12-4 and TRBJ1-2; unclear D gene. The CDR3 runs 15 residues. V gave up 6 bases and J gave up 4 bases, with 18 bases separating them. The CDR3 nucleotides are TGTGCCAGCAGCAGATCGACGATAGTGTCCTATGGCTACACCTTC. It yields the protein CASSRSTIVSYGYTF.

A few counts support this clonotype. This rearrangement joins TRBV6-1 to TRBJ1-3, with D possibly matching TRBD1 (6 bases). The CDR3 spans 16 residues. The V and J ends lost 4 bases and 0 bases respectively, with 13 bases between them. The germline gives CDR1 MNHNS, CDR2 SASEGT. CDR3 in DNA: TGTGCCAGCAGTGTGAACAGGGACGACTCTGGAAACACCATATATTTT. It codes for CASSVNRDDSGNTIYF.

This clonotype was observed at least ten times. The rearrangement links TRBV29-1 to TRBJ2-7; the D gene could be TRBD1 or TRBD2 (5 bases each). The CDR3 runs to 14 residues. V gave up 7 bases and J gave up 5 bases, with 21 bases separating them. Germline lookup yields CDR1 SQVTM and CDR2 ANQGSEA. The CDR3 loop is CSAISTGRDDEQYF. The CDR3 DNA reads as TGCAGCGCCATATCAACGGGCAGGGACGACGAGCAGTACTTC.

The chain has TRBV12-5 and TRBJ1-1; D might be TRBD1 (5 bases). The CDR3 consists of 19 residues. Germline V gene sequence: CDR1 LGHNT, CDR2 FRNRAP. Trimming took off 0 bases at V and 1 base at J, with 21 bases between the two ends. The CDR3 bases are TGTGCTAGTGGTTTGGTACTCGGGCAGGGACCCACCAAGAACACTGAAGCTTTCTTT. Amino acids: CASGLVLGQGPTKNTEAFF.

This clonotype was seen many times. The rearrangement links TRBV5-1 to TRBJ2-2; 7 nucleotides agree with TRBD2. This CDR3 is 16 amino acids long. The V and J ends lost 7 bases and 0 bases, in that order; junction bases with no gene match: 9. From germline, CDR1 is SGHRS and CDR2 YFSETQ. The CDR3: CASGSGTAANTGELFF. Here the CDR3 DNA reads TGCGCCAGCGGGAGCGGGACCGCTGCGAACACCGGGGAGCTGTTTTTT.

This rearrangement joins TRBV29-1 to TRBJ1-1, with D unclear. Germline V gives CDR1 SQVTM, CDR2 ANQGSEA. The V gene lost 6 bases and the J gene lost 4 bases, with 15 bases spanning the gap. The length of the CDR3 is 13 residues. The DNA of the CDR3 is TGCAGCGTCATAGGGTTTTTAAGCACTGAAGCTTTCTTT. It specifies CSVIGFLSTEAFF.

This clonotype has at least ten counts. The chain is built from TRBV20-1 and TRBJ2-5, with 10 bases fitting TRBD2. V lost 5 bases to trimming and J lost 0 bases; unmatched junction nucleotides: 9. This CDR3 comprises 16 residues. CDR1 and CDR2 (germline): DFQATT, SNEGSKA (reference sequence). CDR3 DNA: TGCAGTGCTTCCAGCGGGAGGGCTGCGTACCAAGAGACCCAGTACTTC. Amino acids: CSASSGRAAYQETQYF.

V is TRBV30 and J is TRBJ2-2; D uncertain. CDR1 GTSNPN and CDR2 SVGIG come from the germline V gene (reference sequence). This CDR3 has 12 amino acids. V was pared by 4 bases and J by 5 bases, with 8 bases between. CDR3 protein: CAWNGLTGELFF. CDR3 coding DNA: TGTGCCTGGAATGGTTTAACCGGGGAGCTGTTTTTT.

This clonotype was found a few times. The conserved phenylalanine or tryptophan normally closing the CDR3 is absent here, so this likely arose from a read error. The limits of the CDR3 on the DNA are not certain, so only TCRdb's listed CDR3 is given. This chain connects TRBV5-5 to TRBJ2-1; TRBD2, the D gene given by the table, was not confirmed from the DNA. Germline CDR1 is SGHKS and CDR2 is YYEKEE (reference sequence). A total of 15 residues make up the CDR3, ends included. The chain's CDR3 is CASSLASGDLGQLGV.

The rearrangement uses TRBV5-1 and TRBJ2-5; no clear D. The germline gives CDR1 SGHRS, CDR2 YFSETQ. The V gene lost 4 bases and the J gene lost 5 bases, with 12 bases spanning the gap. CDR3 length: 13 amino acids. The CDR3 protein is CASSPGRAETQYF. The CDR3 DNA reads TGCGCCAGCAGCCCAGGAAGGGCGGAGACCCAGTACTTC.

The chain combines TRBV7-6 with TRBJ2-3; D is uncertain. Trimming stripped 3 bases from V and 2 bases from J, with 9 bases between. This CDR3 spans 14 amino acids. Looked up from germline, CDR1 is SGHVS and CDR2 is FNYEAQ. CDR3 protein: CASSLRSYTDTQYF. The CDR3 nucleotides are TGTGCCAGCAGCTTGCGATCCTACACAGATACGCAGTATTTT.

This clonotype appeared a few times. The chain recombines TRBV7-8 with TRBJ1-3; D gene ambiguous. V was clipped by 2 bases and J by 8 bases, with 13 bases between them. From germline, CDR1 is SGHVS and CDR2 FQNEAQ. The CDR3 is made up of 14 amino acids. In nucleotides, the CDR3 is TGTGCCAGCAGCTTATTGCGGCCGCCGGACACCATATATTTT. It translates to CASSLLRPPDTIYF. Full variable domain (missing parts from reference TRBV7-8 and TRBJ1-3): GAGVSQSPRYKVAKRGQDVALRCDPISGHVSLFWYQQALGQGPEFLTYFQNEAQLDKSGLPSDRFFAERPEGSVSTLKIQRTQQEDSAVYLCASSLLRPPDTIYFGEGSWLTVV.

This clonotype was seen a handful of times. The V call is TRBV28, the J call TRBJ2-3, with D possibly called TRBD1 or TRBD2 (5 bases each). The CDR3 totals 15 residues. Trimming left V 4 bases short and J 1 base short, with 12 bases between. CDR1 and CDR2 (germline): MDHEN, SYDVKM. The CDR3 protein is CASSWSLGGTDTQYF. The CDR3, as DNA: TGTGCCAGCAGTTGGTCATTGGGGGGCACAGATACGCAGTATTTT.

The rearrangement links TRBV18 to TRBJ2-7; possible D gene TRBD1, 5 bases. Trimming shortened V by 2 bases and J by 4 bases, and 9 bases separated the two germline ends. The germline V gene has CDR1 KGHSH and CDR2 LQKENI. CDR3 length: 13 residues. CDR3 loop: CASSPSQGYEQYF. The CDR3 DNA follows: TGTGCCAGCTCACCATCCCAGGGATACGAGCAGTACTTC.

The V and J genes are TRBV29-1 and TRBJ1-1; D may be TRBD1 (6 bases). The CDR3 runs 13 residues. V was cut by 0 bases and J by 8 bases, with 13 bases left in between. The germline CDR1 and CDR2 sequences are SQVTM and ANQGSEA. CDR3 in amino acids: CSVEDPGQPEAFF. Here the CDR3 DNA reads TGCAGCGTTGAAGACCCCGGACAGCCAGAAGCTTTCTTT.

This chain uses TRBV20-1 with TRBJ2-7; 8 positions match TRBD2. The trim removed 7 bases at V and 5 bases at J, leaving 10 bases unmatched. The CDR3 spans 13 residues. Germline V gives CDR1 DFQATT, CDR2 SNEGSKA (reference sequence). CDR3 nucleotides: TGCAGTGGGGTAACGGGGGGGACGAACGAGCAGTACTTC. Its translation is CSGVTGGTNEQYF.

The chain joins TRBV11-2 to TRBJ2-2, with 8 positions matching TRBD1. V lost 8 bases and J lost 3; bases outside the gene matches: 8. Germline V gene data show CDR1 as SGHAT and CDR2 as FQNNGV. The CDR3 has 15 amino acids. DNA of the CDR3: TGTGCCAGCCAAGGACAGGGCGGGGACACCGGGGAGCTGTTTTTT. Protein sequence: CASQGQGGDTGELFF.

This clonotype has just a few counts. The chain employs TRBV7-2 and TRBJ2-2; TRBD2 is a possible D gene (6 bases). Germline assignment: CDR1 SGHTA and CDR2 FQGNSA. V was shortened by 6 bases and J by 3 bases, with 17 bases between the two germline ends. The CDR3 loop spans 16 amino acids. For the CDR3, the DNA is TGTGCCAGCAGTGCCACCCTAGCGCCCTACACCGGGGAGCTGTTTTTT. Translating it yields CASSATLAPYTGELFF.

This clonotype turned up a few times. The chain recombines TRBV5-1 with TRBJ2-1; D not resolved. The CDR3 sequence is 14 residues long. Trimming pared 0 bases from V and 10 bases from J, leaving 14 bases between. From germline, CDR1 is SGHRS and CDR2 YFSETQ. The CDR3 sequence is CASSLVTYVAEQFF. The DNA for the CDR3 is TGCGCCAGCAGCTTGGTCACCTATGTAGCAGAGCAGTTCTTC.

This clonotype was observed a handful of times. The chain couples TRBV12-3 or TRBV12-4 to TRBJ2-3; 9 bases map to TRBD2. The CDR3 is made up of 18 amino acids. The V and J ends lost 5 bases and 2 bases, in that order; junction bases with no gene match: 14. The CDR3 protein is CASSTRGGGRALTDTQYF. CDR3 DNA sequence: TGTGCCAGCAGTACGAGAGGCGGCGGGAGGGCCCTCACAGATACGCAGTATTTT.

This clonotype was recorded at least ten times. This chain joins TRBV4-2 and TRBJ2-1; no clear D gene. Germline V lookup: CDR1 LGHNA, CDR2 YNFKEQ. The length of the CDR3 is 16 residues. Trimming pared 4 bases from V and 0 bases from J, leaving 13 bases between. The CDR3 bases are TGTGCCAGCAGCCTAGAGTGGTCTCTCTCCTACAATGAGCAGTTCTTC. It is translated as CASSLEWSLSYNEQFF.

This clonotype was detected only a few times. As DNA, the CDR3 is TGTGCCATCAGTGAGTTAGGGGGCGGCTCCTACAATGAGCAGTTCTTC. Residues: CAISELGGGSYNEQFF. This chain uses TRBV10-3 with TRBJ2-1; 7 bases line up with TRBD1. V was pared by 1 base and J by 0 bases, with 3 bases of the junction left unmatched. The CDR3 totals 16 residues. CDR1 is ENHRY and CDR2 is SYGVKD in the germline V gene.

This clonotype was observed a few times. This chain uses TRBV20-1 with TRBJ2-7; TRBD2 matches at 14 bases. Germline V gene data show CDR1 as DFQATT and CDR2 as SNEGSKA (reference sequence). V lost 6 bases to trimming and J lost 3 bases; unmatched junction nucleotides: 13. The CDR3 has 17 residues. Written as DNA, the CDR3 is TGCAGTGCCAAGGGACTAGCGGGAGACAGGAATGTCTACGAGCAGTACTTC. Protein: CSAKGLAGDRNVYEQYF.

There are many counts of this clonotype. J is TRBJ2-1 and V is TRBV28, with D unclear. The germline V gene encodes CDR1 MDHEN and CDR2 SYDVKM. The V end was cut by 7 bases, the J end by 8 bases, with 9 bases between. The CDR3 totals 11 residues. The chain's CDR3 is CASTSRYEQFF. The CDR3 DNA reads TGTGCCAGCACTTCCCGGTATGAGCAGTTCTTC.

Worth noting for this clonotype: With a much larger clone just one base away, this may be a read error. No conserved phenylalanine or tryptophan ends this CDR3, so it is likely a read error. This chain links TRBV20-1 with TRBJ2-5, with 9 bases aligning to TRBD2. The CDR3 totals 13 residues. Germline V CDR1 and CDR2: DFQATT, SNEGSKA (reference sequence). V lost 6 bases to trimming and J lost 1 base; unmatched junction nucleotides: 3. The CDR3 spells CSASGRLQETQYS. CDR3 coding DNA: TGCAGTGCCAGCGGGAGGCTCCAAGAGACCCAGTACTCC.

This clonotype was counted at least ten times. This chain connects TRBV7-6 to TRBJ2-7; D gene unclear. With 1 base removed from V and 5 bases from J, the gap between germline ends came to 15 bases. This CDR3 has 15 amino acids. Germline CDR1 reads SGHVS; CDR2 reads FNYEAQ. The CDR3 loop is CASSLVSGRSDEQYF. The CDR3 coding sequence is TGTGCCAGCAGCTTAGTCTCCGGACGGTCGGACGAGCAGTACTTC.

The chain is built from TRBV28 and TRBJ2-7; unclear D gene. Between the trimmed V and J ends, which lost 5 bases and 6 bases, there was a span of 14 bases. This CDR3 is built from 13 residues. Per germline, CDR1 MDHEN and CDR2 SYDVKM. CDR3 region: CASSPPFAPEQYF. In DNA form, the CDR3 reads TGTGCCAGCAGTCCGCCCTTTGCCCCCGAGCAGTACTTC.

The CDR3 DNA is TGTGCCAGCAGCGCAGGGCTAGCAGTCAACACCGGGGAGCTGTTTTTT. This gives the protein CASSAGLAVNTGELFF. The V gene is TRBV7-3, the J gene TRBJ2-2; either TRBD1 or TRBD2 may supply D (5 bases each). The CDR3 spans 16 residues. Deletions cut 5 bases from V and 2 bases from J, with 15 bases between. In germline, CDR1 is SGHTA, CDR2 FQGTGA.

This clonotype was recorded at least ten times. The chain is built from TRBV7-6 and TRBJ2-3; TRBD2 is a possible D gene (5 bases). Germline CDR1 SGHVS, CDR2 FNYEAQ. The CDR3 consists of 14 residues. Trimming removed 7 bases at V and 3 bases at J, with 14 bases between. CDR3 bases: TGTGCCAGCACCCGGACTGGCAATACAGATACGCAGTATTTT. Encoded protein: CASTRTGNTDTQYF. Full variable domain (remainder filled in from reference TRBV7-6 and TRBJ2-3): GAGVSQSPRYKVTKRGQDVALRCDPISGHVSLYWYRQALGQGPEFLTYFNYEAQQDKSGLPNDRFSAERPEGSISTLTIQRTEQRDSAMYRCASTRTGNTDTQYFGPGTRLTVL.